These T cell receptor beta chains were read from a single sample in a study of cytomegalovirus exposure and HLA in healthy donors. This table comes from immunoSEQ multiplex PCR, and its TCRdb copy is limited to in-frame clones, with some not included. The repertoire consists of 65,000 to 85,000 clones, with 86% occurring once and the leading ten covering roughly 2%. Material: PBMCs. The source is a woman aged 25 to 39 in good health and CMV-seronegative. CDR3s include the opening cysteine and the closing phenylalanine or tryptophan. The order of the fields is clone size, V gene, J gene, D gene, CDR3 DNA, CDR3 protein. D genes are given only for firm matches. Expanded clones get a size class; other rows say once, few or many, or leave the size out.

>.|TRBV27|TRBJ2-7|.
TGTGCCAGCAACGTGGCGGGCAGCTCCTACGAGCAGTACTTC
CASNVAGSSYEQYF
>.|TRBV7-9|TRBJ1-2|TRBD1
TGTGCCAGCAGCTCCAGCGGCTCAGGGGGCGCTGGCTACACCTTC
CASSSSGSGGAGYTF
>.|TRBV7-2|TRBJ2-7|TRBD2
TGTGCCAGCAGCTTCTTTCCCAGGACTAGCGGTGATTACGAGCAGTACTTC
CASSFFPRTSGDYEQYF
>.|TRBV4-2|TRBJ2-1|TRBD2
TGTGCCAGCAGCCAAGCCCTAGCGGGAGACAGGACCTACAATGAGCAGTTCTTC
CASSQALAGDRTYNEQFF
>.|TRBV7-9|TRBJ1-2|.
TGTGCCAGCAGCCCCGGGGGGCTGGATGGCTACACCTTC
CASSPGGLDGYTF
>.|TRBV2|TRBJ1-2|.
TGTGCCAGCAAAGTGGAGGGTCCCTATGGCTACACCTTC
CASKVEGPYGYTF
>.|TRBV5-1|TRBJ1-4|.
TGCGCCAGCAGCTTGGCAACAGGGCCAGAGGAAAAACTGTTTTTT
CASSLATGPEEKLFF
>.|TRBV7-3|TRBJ2-7|.
TGTGCCAGCAGCCCGAAAGCCGCTGGCGAGCAGTACTTC
CASSPKAAGEQYF
>.|TRBV5-6|TRBJ2-1|TRBD2
TGTGCCAGCAGCCAGGAAACTTGGACTAGCGGGAAGAATGAGCAGTTCTTC
CASSQETWTSGKNEQFF
>.|TRBV5-1|TRBJ1-1|TRBD1
TGCGCCAGCAGCCCCTCTCAGGGGGGCACTGAAGCTTTCTTT
CASSPSQGGTEAFF
>.|TRBV11-3|TRBJ2-5|TRBD2
TGTGCCAGCAGCTCCAAGCGGGACTACCCACAAGAGACCCAGTACTTC
CASSSKRDYPQETQYF
>once|TRBV7-9|TRBJ2-3|.
TGTGCCAGCAGCTTACCAGCGACAGATACGCAGTATTTT
CASSLPATDTQYF
>few|TRBV5-6|TRBJ2-7|.
TGTGCCAGCAGCCCGGATGGGGCAGGGGCCAACCACGAGCAGTACTTC
CASSPDGAGANHEQYF
>.|TRBV5-1|TRBJ1-1|.
TGCGCCAGCAATCTCACCCCGGGGGTGAACACTGAAGCTTTCTTT
CASNLTPGVNTEAFF
>.|TRBV7-9|TRBJ2-3|TRBD2
TGTTCCAGCAGCACGGGACTAGCGGGGGCCCTACGCAACCCGGATACGCAGTATTTT
CSSSTGLAGALRNPDTQYF
>.|TRBV11-3|TRBJ2-1|TRBD1
TGTGCCAGCAGCTTAGGAGGGACAGGGGGCGCGGATGAGCAGTTCTTC
CASSLGGTGGADEQFF
>.|TRBV5-4|TRBJ1-1|.
TGTGCCAGCAGCTTGGGTGGGCCCGGGGGGGAAGCTTTCTTT
CASSLGGPGGEAFF
>.|TRBV5-4|TRBJ2-3|TRBD2
TGTGCCAGCAGCCTCGGACTAGCCGACACAGATACGCAGTATTTT
CASSLGLADTDTQYF
>.|TRBV19|TRBJ2-2|.
TGTGCCAGTAGTATTCAGGTTTTCACCGGGGAGCTGTTTTTT
CASSIQVFTGELFF
>.|TRBV28|TRBJ1-6|.
TGTGCCAGCAGTGGGGCTAATTCACCCCTCCACTTT
CASSGANSPLHF
>.|TRBV19|TRBJ1-2|TRBD1
TGTGCCAGTAGTATCGGACAGGGAGGCTACACCTTC
CASSIGQGGYTF
>.|TRBV19|TRBJ2-7|TRBD2
TGTGCCAGTAGCTTACTAGCGGGACCTTACGAGCAGTACTTC
CASSLLAGPYEQYF
>.|TRBV7-9|TRBJ1-3|.
TGTGCCAGCAGCTTAGGGGGGGGGCTAACGAGTGGAAACACCATATATTTT
CASSLGGGLTSGNTIYF
>.|TRBV5-1|TRBJ2-3|TRBD2
TGCGCCAGCAGCGGTGGGACTAGCGGGAGTCGGAGATGGACAGATACGCAGTATTTT
CASSGGTSGSRRWTDTQYF
>.|TRBV4-2|TRBJ2-1|.
TGTGCCAGCAGCCAAGTTCGAGCGGGCTCCTACAATGAGCAGTTCTTC
CASSQVRAGSYNEQFF
>once|TRBV5-1|TRBJ2-6|TRBD2
TGCGCCAGCAGGAGGACTAGCGGGAGGAACTCTGGGGCCAACGTCCTGACTTTC
CASRRTSGRNSGANVLTF
>once|TRBV29-1|TRBJ1-1|.
TGCAGCGTTGAGTTCTCCCGGGACACTGAAGCTTTCTTT
CSVEFSRDTEAFF
>.|TRBV7-2|TRBJ2-2|TRBD2
TGTGCCAGCAGGATCGGGACTAGCGGAGTACGTACCGGGGAGCTGTTTTTT
CASRIGTSGVRTGELFF
>.|TRBV4-2|TRBJ1-4|TRBD1
TGTGCCAGCAGCCAGGCGGGACAGGGGGGGGAAAAACTGTTTTTT
CASSQAGQGGEKLFF
>.|TRBV2|TRBJ2-3|TRBD2
TGTGCCAGCATTTCACTAGCGGGAGTCGCAGATACGCAGTATTTT
CASISLAGVADTQYF
>.|TRBV29-1|TRBJ2-7|TRBD1
TGCAGCGTTGACTTACGGACAGGGGGAACCTCCTACGAGCAGTACTTC
CSVDLRTGGTSYEQYF